The clone carrying this T cell receptor beta chain was recorded many times. These data belong to a study of T cells in Graves' hyperthyroidism and ophthalmopathy. Across the whole study: At the time of initial diagnosis and before any treatment, peripheral blood was collected.

The investigators amplified TCR beta CDR3 regions from RNA transcripts. During a first-round RT-PCR of the TCR CDR3, the HTBI primer set was used. Via MiXCR, TCRdb re-called the multiplex PCR reads, giving one row per CDR3 protein. Here the sample spans about 380,000 distinct CDR3 sequences, 15% to 20% being singletons. Trimming took 6 bases from V and 8 from J, leaving 21 bases between them. The CDR3 contains 15 residues. The genes are TRBV12-3 or TRBV12-4 and TRBJ2-3, with D possibly matching TRBD1 (5 bases). The sequence derives from a young man with Graves' ophthalmopathy. Sequencing input: blood. CDR3 in DNA: TGTGCCAGCAGCTATGCCCCCAGGGTCGACGCTACGCAGTATTTT. Its translation: CASSYAPRVDATQYF.